The 14 T cell receptor beta chains below come from one sample, sequenced in a study of blood T cell repertoires in COVID-19. Clones were sequenced by immunoSEQ multiplex PCR, and TCRdb holds only the in-frame ones, with some missing. The table has roughly 220,000 clones, around three quarters seen once; the top ten hold roughly 6%. The sample taken for sequencing was peripheral blood. The origin of the receptors is a woman between 65 and 79 years old with acute or convalescent COVID-19.

In this sample, this clone turned up once. The chain recombines TRBV28 with TRBJ1-2; D unclear. CDR1 is MDHEN, CDR2 SYDVKM, per germline. This CDR3 is 14 amino acids long. Trimming pared 2 bases from V and 2 bases from J, leaving 9 bases between. In nucleotides, the CDR3 is TGTGCCAGCAGTTTAGTAGACGGGAACTATGGCTACACCTTC. This encodes CASSLVDGNYGYTF.

The chain couples TRBV18 to TRBJ2-2, with D possibly being TRBD2 (6 bases). Between the trimmed V and J ends, which lost 4 bases and 6 bases, there was a span of 9 bases. The germline CDR1 and CDR2 sequences are KGHSH and LQKENI. The CDR3 runs to 13 residues. CDR3 in amino acids: CASSRGDAGELFF. In DNA, the CDR3 is TGTGCCAGCTCACGCGGGGACGCCGGGGAGCTGTTTTTT.

The chain recombines TRBV6-1 with TRBJ1-4; D gene uncertain. Trimming took off 2 bases at V and 4 bases at J, with 5 bases between the two ends. Germline V gene lookup returns CDR1 MNHNS and CDR2 SASEGT. The CDR3 has 13 amino acids. The CDR3 bases are TGTGCCAGCAGTGAATTCCTTAATGAAAAACTGTTTTTT. It is translated as CASSEFLNEKLFF.

The genes are TRBV2 and TRBJ1-2; D is perhaps TRBD1 (6 bases). The germline V gene has CDR1 SNHLY and CDR2 FYNNEI. Trimming took 0 bases from V and 6 from J, leaving 8 bases between them. CDR3 length: 13 amino acids. The CDR3 here is CASSEAGGDGYTF. The CDR3 DNA reads TGTGCCAGCAGTGAAGCAGGGGGGGATGGCTACACCTTC.

This chain connects TRBV18 to TRBJ1-1, with D maybe TRBD1 (6 bases). V was cut by 1 base and J by 0 bases, with 12 bases left in between. This CDR3 spans 16 amino acids. Germline V gives CDR1 KGHSH, CDR2 LQKENI. Here the CDR3 DNA reads TGTGCCAGCTCACCACTTTCAGGGGACCTGAACACTGAAGCTTTCTTT. It is translated as CASSPLSGDLNTEAFF.

This clone came up a few times. The chain has TRBV7-8 and TRBJ1-1, with 7 bases matching TRBD1. This CDR3 is 15 amino acids long. The germline V gene has CDR1 SGHVS and CDR2 FQNEAQ. J gave up 1 base and V 4 bases, and 6 bases lay outside the gene matches. CDR3 sequence: CASSSPDRRNTEAFF. The CDR3 coding sequence is TGTGCCAGCAGCTCACCGGACAGGCGGAACACTGAAGCTTTCTTT. The full variable domain, completed using reference TRBV7-8 and TRBJ1-1, is GAGVSQSPRYKVAKRGQDVALRCDPISGHVSLFWYQQALGQGPEFLTYFQNEAQLDKSGLPSDRFFAERPEGSVSTLKIQRTQQEDSAVYLCASSSPDRRNTEAFFGQGTRLTVV.

The chain links TRBV7-9 to TRBJ2-2, with a possible D match to TRBD1 (6 bases). The V end was cut by 2 bases, the J end by 6 bases, with 10 bases between. This CDR3 contains 14 residues. Germline V gives CDR1 SEHNR, CDR2 FQNEAQ (reference sequence). The CDR3 DNA reads as TGTGCCAGCAGCTTAACAGGGAGTTCCGGGGAGCTGTTTTTT. Its protein product is CASSLTGSSGELFF.

This clone has only one observation. J is TRBJ2-3 and V is TRBV4-2; 13 bases match TRBD2. J lost 1 base, V lost 0 bases, and 7 bases had no gene match. The CDR3 has 19 amino acids. Germline CDR1 is LGHNA and CDR2 is YNFKEQ. CDR3 nucleotides: TGTGCCAGCAGCCAAGATCAACTAGCGGGAGGGAGGGGCACAGATACGCAGTATTTT. This codes for CASSQDQLAGGRGTDTQYF.

The V gene is TRBV5-6, the J gene TRBJ2-6; D may be TRBD1 (6 bases). The CDR3 extends over 18 amino acids. Trimming took off 0 bases at V and 0 bases at J, with 13 bases between the two ends. CDR1 and CDR2 (germline): SGHDT, YYEEEE. CDR3 amino acids: CASSLVTGLNSGANVLTF. CDR3 DNA: TGTGCCAGCAGCTTGGTCACAGGGCTCAACTCTGGGGCCAACGTCCTGACTTTC.

The chain uses TRBV27 and TRBJ1-4; possible D gene TRBD1, 5 bases. Germline V lookup: CDR1 MNHEY, CDR2 SMNVEV (reference sequence). Between the trimmed V and J ends, which lost 2 bases and 0 bases, there was a span of 10 bases. The CDR3 consists of 16 residues. The CDR3 here is CASSLRGGATNEKLFF. In DNA form, the CDR3 reads TGTGCCAGCAGTTTACGGGGGGGGGCAACTAATGAAAAACTGTTTTTT.

The chain has TRBV5-4 and TRBJ2-7; D perhaps matches TRBD2 (5 bases). Looked up from germline, CDR1 is SGHNT and CDR2 is YYREEE (reference sequence). V gave up 5 bases and J gave up 4 bases, with 16 bases separating them. The CDR3 loop spans 14 amino acids. CDR3 DNA: TGTGCCAGCAGGGCGGACTCAGCCCCATACGAGCAGTACTTC. It yields the protein CASRADSAPYEQYF.

V is TRBV27 and J is TRBJ2-1; tentatively, D is TRBD1 (5 bases). Between the trimmed V and J ends, which lost 2 bases and 3 bases, there was a span of 11 bases. Germline V CDR1 and CDR2: MNHEY, SMNVEV (reference sequence). The CDR3 has 15 amino acids. CDR3 residues: CASSLAGQNYNEQFF. In DNA form, the CDR3 reads TGTGCCAGCAGTTTAGCCGGACAAAACTACAATGAGCAGTTCTTC.

This clone showed up just once. The V gene is TRBV10-3, the J gene TRBJ1-1; D uncertain. Germline-derived CDR1 and CDR2 are ENHRY and SYGVKD. Trimming shortened V by 0 bases and J by 3 bases, and 11 bases separated the two germline ends. This CDR3 region has 15 residues. Here the CDR3 DNA reads TGTGCCATCAGTGAGTCCATCGGGGAGCACACTGAAGCTTTCTTT. As protein: CAISESIGEHTEAFF.

CDR3 sequence reads: CASSVLAAPADTQYF. The CDR3 nucleotides are TGTGCCAGCAGTGTACTAGCGGCCCCCGCAGATACGCAGTATTTT. The V call is TRBV6-1, the J call TRBJ2-3, with 8 bases matching TRBD2. V shed 4 bases, J shed 4 bases, and the junction held 7 bases outside the gene matches. This CDR3 is 15 amino acids long. CDR1 MNHNS and CDR2 SASEGT come from the germline V gene.